The text below deals with one TCR beta chain. The antigen is unknown. This sample is drawn from a study of T cell responses to AZD1222 COVID-19 vaccine. Sequenced by immunoSEQ multiplex PCR; TCRdb stores in-frame clones only, minus some. The data contain 200,000 or so clones, about 94% of them singletons. Study-level points and caveats: White British people made up most donors, females outnumbered males, and clonal diversity was possibly underestimated. Just 6 or 7 people given AZD1222 tested seropositive at baseline. The study found vaccine-associated CD4 TCRs spanning spike, dominant at 160-218 and 743-854. Scientists sampled the repertoires only once the peak T cell response had passed.

This material consisted of peripheral blood, taken on day 0 of AZD1222 vaccination. The clonotype comes from an adult in good health.

The CDR3 DNA follows: TGTGCCAGCAGCCAAGATTTCGGGACTAGCACAGATACGCAGTATTTT. It codes for CASSQDFGTSTDTQYF. This rearrangement joins TRBV3-1 (or the pseudogene TRBV3-2) to TRBJ2-3, with D tentatively TRBD2 (6 bases). Germline V gene data show CDR1 as LGHDT and CDR2 as YNNKEL (reference sequence). V was pared by 0 bases and J by 0 bases, with 10 bases between. This CDR3 comprises 16 residues.